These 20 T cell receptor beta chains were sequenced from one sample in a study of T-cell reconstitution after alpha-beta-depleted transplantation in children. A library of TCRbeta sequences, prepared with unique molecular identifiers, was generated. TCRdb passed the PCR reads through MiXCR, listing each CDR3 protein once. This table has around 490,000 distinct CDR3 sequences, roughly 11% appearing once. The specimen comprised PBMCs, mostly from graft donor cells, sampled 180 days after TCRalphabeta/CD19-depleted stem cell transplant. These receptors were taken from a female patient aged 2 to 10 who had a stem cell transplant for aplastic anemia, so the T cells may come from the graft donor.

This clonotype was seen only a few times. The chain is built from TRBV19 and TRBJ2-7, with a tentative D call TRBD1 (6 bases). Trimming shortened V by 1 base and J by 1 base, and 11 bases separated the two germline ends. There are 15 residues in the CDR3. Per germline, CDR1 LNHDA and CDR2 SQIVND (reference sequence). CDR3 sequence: CASSIGWGPSYEQYV. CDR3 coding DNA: TGTGCCAGTAGTATAGGGTGGGGGCCTTCCTACGAGCAGTACGTC.

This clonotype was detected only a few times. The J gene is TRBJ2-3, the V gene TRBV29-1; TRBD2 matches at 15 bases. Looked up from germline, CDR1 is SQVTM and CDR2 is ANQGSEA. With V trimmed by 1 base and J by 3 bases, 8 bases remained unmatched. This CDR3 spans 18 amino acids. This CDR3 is CSVEARTSGRARTDTQYF. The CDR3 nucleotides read TGCAGCGTTGAAGCCCGGACTAGCGGGAGGGCCAGGACAGATACGCAGTATTTT.

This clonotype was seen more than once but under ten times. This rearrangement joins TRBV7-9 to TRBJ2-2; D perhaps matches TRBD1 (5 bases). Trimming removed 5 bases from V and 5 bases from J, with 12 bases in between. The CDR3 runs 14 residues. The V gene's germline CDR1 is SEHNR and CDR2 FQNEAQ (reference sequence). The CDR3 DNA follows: TGTGCCAGCAGCCCTGACAGTTTTACCGGGGAGCTGTTTTTT. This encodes CASSPDSFTGELFF.

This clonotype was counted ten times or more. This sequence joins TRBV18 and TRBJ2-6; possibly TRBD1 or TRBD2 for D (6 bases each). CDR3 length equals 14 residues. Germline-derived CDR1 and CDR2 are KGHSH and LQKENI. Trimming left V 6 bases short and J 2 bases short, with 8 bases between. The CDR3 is CASSRGPGANVLTF. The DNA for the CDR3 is TGTGCCAGCTCCCGGGGGCCTGGGGCCAACGTCCTGACTTTC. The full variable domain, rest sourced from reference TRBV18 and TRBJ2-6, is NAGVMQNPRHLVRRRGQEARLRCSPMKGHSHVYWYRQLPEEGLKFMVYLQKENIIDESGMPKERFSAEFPKEGPSILRIQQVVRGDSAAYFCASSRGPGANVLTFGAGSRLTVL.

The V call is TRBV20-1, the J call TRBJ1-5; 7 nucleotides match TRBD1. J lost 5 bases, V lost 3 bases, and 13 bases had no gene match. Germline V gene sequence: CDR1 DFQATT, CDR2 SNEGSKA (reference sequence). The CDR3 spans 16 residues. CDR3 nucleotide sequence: TGCAGTGCTAGCTTTTTGACAGGGAGTCCCGATCAGCCCCAGCATTTT. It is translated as CSASFLTGSPDQPQHF.

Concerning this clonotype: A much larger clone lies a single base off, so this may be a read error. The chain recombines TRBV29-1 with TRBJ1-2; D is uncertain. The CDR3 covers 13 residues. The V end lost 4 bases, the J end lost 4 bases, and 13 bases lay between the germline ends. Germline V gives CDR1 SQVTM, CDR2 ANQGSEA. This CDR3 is CSVGTRSPYGYTF. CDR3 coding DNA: TGCAGCGTTGGTACCAGGAGTCCCTATGGCTACACCTTC. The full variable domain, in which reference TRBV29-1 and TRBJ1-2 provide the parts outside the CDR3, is SAVISQKPSRDICQRGTSLTIQCQVDSQVTMMFWYRQQPGQSLTLIATANQGSEATYESGFVIDKFPISRPNLTFSTLTVSNMSPEDSSIYLCSVGTRSPYGYTFGSGTRLTVV.

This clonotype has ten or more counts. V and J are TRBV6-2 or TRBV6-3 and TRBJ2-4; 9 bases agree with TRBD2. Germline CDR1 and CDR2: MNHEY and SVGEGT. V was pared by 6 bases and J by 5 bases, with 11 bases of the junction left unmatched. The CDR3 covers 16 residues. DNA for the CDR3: TGTGCCAGCAGACAATTAGCGGGAGCGAGAGAAAACATTCAGTACTTC. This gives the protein CASRQLAGARENIQYF.

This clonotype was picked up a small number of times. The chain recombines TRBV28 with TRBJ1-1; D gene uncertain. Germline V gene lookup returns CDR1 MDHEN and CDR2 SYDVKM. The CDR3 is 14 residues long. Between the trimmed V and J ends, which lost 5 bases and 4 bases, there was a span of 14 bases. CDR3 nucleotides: TGTGCCAGCAGTCCCCGGAGTTTGAGCACTGAAGCTTTCTTT. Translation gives CASSPRSLSTEAFF.

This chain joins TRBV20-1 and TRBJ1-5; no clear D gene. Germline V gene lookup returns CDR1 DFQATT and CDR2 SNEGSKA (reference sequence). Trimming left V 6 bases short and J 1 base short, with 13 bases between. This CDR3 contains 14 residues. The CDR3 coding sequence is TGCAGTGCCCGAGGGCAGCCAAGCAATCAGCCCCAGCATTTT. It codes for CSARGQPSNQPQHF.

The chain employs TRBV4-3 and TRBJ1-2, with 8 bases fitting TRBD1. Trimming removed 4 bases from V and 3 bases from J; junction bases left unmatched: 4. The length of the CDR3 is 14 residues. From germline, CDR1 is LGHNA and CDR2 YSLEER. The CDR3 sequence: CASSRATGDYGYTF. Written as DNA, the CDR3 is TGCGCCAGCAGCCGAGCGACAGGGGACTATGGCTACACCTTC.

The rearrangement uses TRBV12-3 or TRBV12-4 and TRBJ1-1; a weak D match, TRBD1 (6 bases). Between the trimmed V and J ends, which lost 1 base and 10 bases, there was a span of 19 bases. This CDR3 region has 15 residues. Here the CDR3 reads CASSLVLREGGGAFF. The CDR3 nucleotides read TGTGCCAGCAGTTTAGTCCTCCGGGAGGGGGGGGGAGCTTTCTTT.

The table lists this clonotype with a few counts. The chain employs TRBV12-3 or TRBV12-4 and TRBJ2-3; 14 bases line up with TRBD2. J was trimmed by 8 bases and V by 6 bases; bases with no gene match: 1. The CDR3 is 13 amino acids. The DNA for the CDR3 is TGTGCCAGCAGCGGACTAGCGGGAGGTACGCAGTATTTT. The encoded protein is CASSGLAGGTQYF.

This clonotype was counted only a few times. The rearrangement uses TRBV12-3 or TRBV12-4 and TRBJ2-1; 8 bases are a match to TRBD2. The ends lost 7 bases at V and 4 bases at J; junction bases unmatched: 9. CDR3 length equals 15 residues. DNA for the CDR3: TGTGCCAGCACCCGGGAGGGCCGGGGTTACAATGAGCAGTTCTTC. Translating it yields CASTREGRGYNEQFF.

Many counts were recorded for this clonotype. CDR3 in DNA: TGCGCCAGCAGTCCTACAGCTTATAATGAAAAACTGTTTTTT. Protein product: CASSPTAYNEKLFF. J is TRBJ1-4 and V is TRBV5-1; D gene uncertain. Germline V gene lookup returns CDR1 SGHRS and CDR2 YFSETQ. V lost 5 bases and J 4 bases, leaving 12 bases between the germline ends. This CDR3 has 14 residues.

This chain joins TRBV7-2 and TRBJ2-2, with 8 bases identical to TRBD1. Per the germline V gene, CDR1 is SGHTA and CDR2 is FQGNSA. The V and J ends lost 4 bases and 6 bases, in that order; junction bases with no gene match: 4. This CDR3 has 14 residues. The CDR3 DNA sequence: TGTGCCAGCAGCTGGGGACAGGCCCCCGGGGAGCTGTTTTTT. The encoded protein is CASSWGQAPGELFF.

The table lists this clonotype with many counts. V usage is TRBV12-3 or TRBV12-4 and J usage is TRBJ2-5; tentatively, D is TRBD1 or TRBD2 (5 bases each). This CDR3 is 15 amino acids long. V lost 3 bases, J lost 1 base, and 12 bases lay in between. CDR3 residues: CASSFGTGFQETQYF. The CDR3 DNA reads TGTGCCAGCAGTTTTGGGACGGGCTTCCAAGAGACCCAGTACTTC.

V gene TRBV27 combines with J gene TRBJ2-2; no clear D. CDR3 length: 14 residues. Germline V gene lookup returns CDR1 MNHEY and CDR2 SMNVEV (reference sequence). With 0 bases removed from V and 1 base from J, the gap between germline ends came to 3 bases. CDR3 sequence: CASSLSLNTGELFF. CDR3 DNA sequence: TGTGCCAGCAGTTTATCTCTGAACACCGGGGAGCTGTTTTTT.

CDR3 DNA sequence: TGTGCCAGTAGTATTGAAAGCGGGACCTACGAGCAGTACTTC. This encodes CASSIESGTYEQYF. The genes are TRBV19 and TRBJ2-7; 7 bases fit TRBD2. The length of the CDR3 is 14 residues. V shed 3 bases, J shed 2 bases, and the junction held 4 bases outside the gene matches. Germline CDR1 LNHDA, CDR2 SQIVND (reference sequence).

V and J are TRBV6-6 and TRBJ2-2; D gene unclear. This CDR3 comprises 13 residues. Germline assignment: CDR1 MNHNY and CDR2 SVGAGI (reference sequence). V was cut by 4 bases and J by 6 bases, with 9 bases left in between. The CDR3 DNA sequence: TGTGCCAGCAGTTCTGTAGACGCCGGGGAGCTGTTTTTT. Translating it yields CASSSVDAGELFF.

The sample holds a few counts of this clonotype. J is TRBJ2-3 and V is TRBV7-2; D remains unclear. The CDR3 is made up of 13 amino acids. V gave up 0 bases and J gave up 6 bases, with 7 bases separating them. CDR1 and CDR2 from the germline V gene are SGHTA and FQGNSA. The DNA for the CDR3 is TGTGCCAGCAGCTTAGCGTTTCCCGATACGCAGTATTTT. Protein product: CASSLAFPDTQYF.